A single sample gave rise to the 6 T cell receptor beta chains below, sequenced in a study of cytomegalovirus exposure and HLA in healthy donors. PCR involved 60 Vbeta and 13 Jbeta primers. This table comes from immunoSEQ multiplex PCR, and its TCRdb copy is limited to in-frame clones, with some not included. The sample has some 220,000 clones, around 84% seen once. The source material was PBMCs. All receptors derive from a girl aged 2 to 9 in good health and CMV-seronegative.

This CDR3 is CASENVRGTEAFF. CDR3 in DNA: TGTGCCAGCGAGAATGTCAGGGGAACTGAAGCTTTCTTT. The genes are TRBV6-5 and TRBJ1-1; D might be TRBD1 (6 bases). The CDR3 totals 13 residues. The germline CDR1 and CDR2 sequences are MNHEY and SVGAGI. The V and J ends lost 8 bases and 5 bases respectively, with 15 bases between them.

This chain links TRBV10-2 with TRBJ1-4, with D unclear. The ends were cut back, 5 bases at V and 5 bases at J, with 3 bases in the middle. In germline, CDR1 is WSHSY, CDR2 SAAADI. The CDR3 loop spans 11 amino acids. DNA of the CDR3: TGCGCCAGCAGTCGGAATGAAAAACTGTTTTTT. It translates to CASSRNEKLFF.

The chain combines TRBV21-1 with TRBJ1-3; the tabulated D call, TRBD1, remains unverified against the DNA. TRBV21-1 is flagged as a pseudogene. CDR3 size: 16 residues. The CDR3 DNA sequence: TGTGCCAGCAGCATACGACAGGGCCGCTCTGGAAACACCATATATTTT. Its protein product is CASSIRQGRSGNTIYF.

This clone was recorded once. The rearrangement joins TRBV25-1 to TRBJ1-2; D is possibly TRBD1 (5 bases). CDR1 and CDR2 from the germline V gene are MGHDK and SYGVNS. V was trimmed by 2 bases and J by 2 bases, leaving 12 bases between them. This CDR3 is built from 15 residues. The CDR3 DNA is TGTGCCAGCAGTGAAGGGAGGGAGGGGAACTATGGCTACACCTTC. It specifies CASSEGREGNYGYTF.

The rearrangement links TRBV5-1 to TRBJ2-7, with D maybe TRBD2 (6 bases). There are 15 residues in the CDR3. Germline V gene sequence: CDR1 SGHRS, CDR2 YFSETQ. Trimming left V 4 bases short and J 0 bases short, with 14 bases between. CDR3 nucleotide sequence: TGCGCCAGCAGCGGAGGGACTGGGAACTCCTACGAGCAGTACTTC. Amino acid sequence: CASSGGTGNSYEQYF.

V gene TRBV10-2 combines with J gene TRBJ1-3; TRBD1 is a possible D gene (6 bases). This CDR3 has 14 residues. V was shortened by 2 bases and J by 7 bases, with 12 bases between the two germline ends. Germline lookup yields CDR1 WSHSY and CDR2 SAAADI. CDR3 residues: CASSERGYWNTIYF. CDR3 nucleotide sequence: TGCGCCAGCAGTGAGAGGGGGTATTGGAACACCATATATTTT.